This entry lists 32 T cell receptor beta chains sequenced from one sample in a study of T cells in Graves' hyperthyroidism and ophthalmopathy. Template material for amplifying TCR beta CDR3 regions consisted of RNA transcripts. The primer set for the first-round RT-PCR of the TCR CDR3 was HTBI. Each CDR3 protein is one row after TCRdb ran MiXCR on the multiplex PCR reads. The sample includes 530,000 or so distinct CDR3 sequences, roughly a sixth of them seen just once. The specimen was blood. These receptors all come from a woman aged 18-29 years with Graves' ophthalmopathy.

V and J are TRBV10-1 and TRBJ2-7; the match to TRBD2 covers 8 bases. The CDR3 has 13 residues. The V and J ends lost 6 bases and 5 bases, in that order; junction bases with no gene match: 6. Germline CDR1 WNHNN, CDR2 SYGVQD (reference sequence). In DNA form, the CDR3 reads TGCGCCAGCAGCCAAGGACTAGCCGACGAGCAGTACTTC. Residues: CASSQGLADEQYF.

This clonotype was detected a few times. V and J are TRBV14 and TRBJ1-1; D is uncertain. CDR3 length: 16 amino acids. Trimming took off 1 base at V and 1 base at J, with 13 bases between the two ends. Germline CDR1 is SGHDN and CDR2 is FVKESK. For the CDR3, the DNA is TGTGCCAGCAGCCAAGTTCCGGGATCAGAGAACACTGAAGCTTTCTTT. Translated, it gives CASSQVPGSENTEAFF.

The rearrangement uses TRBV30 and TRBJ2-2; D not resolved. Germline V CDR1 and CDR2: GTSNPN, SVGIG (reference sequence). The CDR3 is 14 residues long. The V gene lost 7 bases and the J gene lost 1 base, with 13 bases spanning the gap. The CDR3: CAFSWFVNTGELFF. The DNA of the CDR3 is TGTGCCTTCTCATGGTTCGTGAACACCGGGGAGCTGTTTTTT.

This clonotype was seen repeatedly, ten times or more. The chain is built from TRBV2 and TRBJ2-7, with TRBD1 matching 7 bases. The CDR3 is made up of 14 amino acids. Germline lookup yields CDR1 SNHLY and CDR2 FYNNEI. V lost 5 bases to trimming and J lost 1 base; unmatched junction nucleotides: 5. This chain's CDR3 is CASSITGESYEQYF. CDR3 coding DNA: TGTGCCAGCAGTATAACAGGGGAGTCCTACGAGCAGTACTTC.

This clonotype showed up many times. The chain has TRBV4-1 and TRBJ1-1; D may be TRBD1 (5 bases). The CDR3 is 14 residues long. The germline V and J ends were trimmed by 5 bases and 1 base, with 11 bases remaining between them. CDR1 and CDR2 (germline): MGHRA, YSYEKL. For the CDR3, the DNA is TGCGCCAGCAGCGGGGGATGGAAGAACACTGAAGCTTTCTTT. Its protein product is CASSGGWKNTEAFF.

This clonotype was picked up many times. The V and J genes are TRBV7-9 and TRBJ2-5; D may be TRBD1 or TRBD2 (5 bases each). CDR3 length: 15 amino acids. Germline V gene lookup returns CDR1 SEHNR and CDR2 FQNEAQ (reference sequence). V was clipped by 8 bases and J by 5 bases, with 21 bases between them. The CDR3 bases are TGTGCCAGCTGTCTGGGAGTGAGGGGTACGGAGACCCAGTACTTC. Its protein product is CASCLGVRGTETQYF.

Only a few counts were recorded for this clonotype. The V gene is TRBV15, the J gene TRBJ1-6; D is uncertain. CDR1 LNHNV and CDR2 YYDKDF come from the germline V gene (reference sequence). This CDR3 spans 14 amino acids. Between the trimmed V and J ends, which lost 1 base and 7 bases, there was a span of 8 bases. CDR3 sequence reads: CATSRGVWNSPLHF. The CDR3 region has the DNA TGTGCCACCAGCAGAGGGGTTTGGAATTCACCCCTCCACTTT. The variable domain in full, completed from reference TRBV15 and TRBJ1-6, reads DAMVIQNPRYQVTQFGKPVTLSCSQTLNHNVMYWYQQKSSQAPKLLFHYYDKDFNNEADTPDNFQSRRPNTSFCFLDIRSPGLGDTAMYLCATSRGVWNSPLHFGNGTRLTVT.

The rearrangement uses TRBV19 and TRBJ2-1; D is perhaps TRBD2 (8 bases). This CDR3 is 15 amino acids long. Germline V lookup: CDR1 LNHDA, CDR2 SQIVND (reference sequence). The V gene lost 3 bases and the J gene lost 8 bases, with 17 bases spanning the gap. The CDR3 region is CASSIGRGRGDEQFF. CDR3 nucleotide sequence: TGTGCCAGTAGTATCGGGAGGGGCAGGGGGGATGAGCAGTTCTTC.

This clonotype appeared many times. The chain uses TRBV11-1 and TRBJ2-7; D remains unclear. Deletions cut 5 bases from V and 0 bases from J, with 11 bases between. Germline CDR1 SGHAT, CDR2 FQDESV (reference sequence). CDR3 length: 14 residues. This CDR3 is CASSASIGSYEQYF. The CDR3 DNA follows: TGTGCCAGCAGCGCCAGTATCGGCTCCTACGAGCAGTACTTC.

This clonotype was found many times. The CDR3 nucleotides read TGTGCCAGCAGCTTATTGGGGTGGACAGCTAATGAAAAACTGTTTTTT. It specifies CASSLLGWTANEKLFF. The chain couples TRBV11-2 to TRBJ1-4; possible D gene TRBD1, 6 bases. V was clipped by 2 bases and J by 3 bases, with 13 bases between them. The CDR3 consists of 16 residues. CDR1 is SGHAT and CDR2 is FQNNGV in the germline V gene.

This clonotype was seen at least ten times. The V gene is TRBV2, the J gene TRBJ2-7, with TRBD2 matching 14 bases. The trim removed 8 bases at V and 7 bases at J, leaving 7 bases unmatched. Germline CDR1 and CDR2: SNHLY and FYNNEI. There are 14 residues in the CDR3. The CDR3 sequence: CASLTSGRAEEQYF. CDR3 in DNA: TGTGCCAGCCTGACTAGCGGGAGGGCGGAAGAGCAGTACTTC.

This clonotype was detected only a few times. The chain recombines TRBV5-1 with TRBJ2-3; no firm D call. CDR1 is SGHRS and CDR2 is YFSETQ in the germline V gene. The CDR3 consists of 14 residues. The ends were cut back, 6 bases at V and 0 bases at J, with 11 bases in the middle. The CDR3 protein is CASTIRASTDTQYF. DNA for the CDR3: TGCGCCAGCACCATCCGGGCTAGCACAGATACGCAGTATTTT.

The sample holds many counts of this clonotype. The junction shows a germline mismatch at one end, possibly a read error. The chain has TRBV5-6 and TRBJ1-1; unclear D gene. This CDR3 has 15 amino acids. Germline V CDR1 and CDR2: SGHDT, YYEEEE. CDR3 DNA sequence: TGTGCCAGCAGCTTGGACCTGAACTTGAAAACTGAAGCTTTCTTT. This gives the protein CASSLDLNLKTEAFF.

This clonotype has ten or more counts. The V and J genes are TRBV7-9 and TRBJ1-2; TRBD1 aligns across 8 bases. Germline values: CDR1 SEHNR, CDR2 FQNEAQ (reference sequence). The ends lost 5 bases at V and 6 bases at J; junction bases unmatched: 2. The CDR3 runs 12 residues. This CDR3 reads CASSPGGDGYTF. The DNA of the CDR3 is TGTGCCAGCAGCCCAGGGGGCGATGGCTACACCTTC.

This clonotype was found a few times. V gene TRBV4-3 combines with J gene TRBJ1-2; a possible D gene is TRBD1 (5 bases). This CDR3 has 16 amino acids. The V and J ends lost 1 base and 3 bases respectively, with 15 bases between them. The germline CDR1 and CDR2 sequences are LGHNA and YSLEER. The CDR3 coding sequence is TGCGCCAGCAGCCAAGTTACCGGGACGAAAGACTATGGCTACACCTTC. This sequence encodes CASSQVTGTKDYGYTF.

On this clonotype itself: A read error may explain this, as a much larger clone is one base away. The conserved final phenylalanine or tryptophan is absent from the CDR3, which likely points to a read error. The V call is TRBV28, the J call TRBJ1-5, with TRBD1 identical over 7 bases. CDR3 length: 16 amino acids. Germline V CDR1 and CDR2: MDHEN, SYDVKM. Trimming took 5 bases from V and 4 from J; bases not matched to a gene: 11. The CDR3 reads CASSRTGTARNQPQHL. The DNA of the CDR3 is TGTGCCAGCAGTCGAACTGGGACAGCTAGGAATCAGCCCCAGCATCTT.

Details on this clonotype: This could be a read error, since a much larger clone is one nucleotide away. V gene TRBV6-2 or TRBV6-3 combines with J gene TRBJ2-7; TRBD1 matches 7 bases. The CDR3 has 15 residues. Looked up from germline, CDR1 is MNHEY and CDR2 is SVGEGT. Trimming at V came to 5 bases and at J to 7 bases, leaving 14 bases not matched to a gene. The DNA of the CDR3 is TGTGCCAGCAGTCGGGGTGATACAGGGGTCAATGAGCAGTACTTC. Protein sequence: CASSRGDTGVNEQYF.

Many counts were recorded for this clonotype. For the CDR3, the DNA is TGTGCCAGCAGTTTGAGCAGAGTAAAATTAATACGGGACACTGAAGCTTTCTTT. Translated: CASSLSRVKLIRDTEAFF. The J gene is TRBJ1-1, the V gene TRBV28; D is unresolved. Germline CDR1 is MDHEN and CDR2 is SYDVKM. Trimming pared 3 bases from V and 3 bases from J, leaving 23 bases between. This CDR3 spans 18 amino acids.

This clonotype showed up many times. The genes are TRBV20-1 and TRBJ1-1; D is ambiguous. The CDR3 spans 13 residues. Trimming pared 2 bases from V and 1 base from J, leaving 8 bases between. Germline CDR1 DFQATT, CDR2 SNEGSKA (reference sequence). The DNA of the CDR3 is TGCAGTGCTAGACCCGAGGCGAACACTGAAGCTTTCTTT. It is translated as CSARPEANTEAFF.

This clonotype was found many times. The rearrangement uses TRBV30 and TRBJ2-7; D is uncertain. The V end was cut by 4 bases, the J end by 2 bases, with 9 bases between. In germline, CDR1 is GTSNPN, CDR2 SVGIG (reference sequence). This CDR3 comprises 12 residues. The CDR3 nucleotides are TGTGCCTGGAAGGTCAGCCCCTACGAGCAGTACTTC. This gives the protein CAWKVSPYEQYF.

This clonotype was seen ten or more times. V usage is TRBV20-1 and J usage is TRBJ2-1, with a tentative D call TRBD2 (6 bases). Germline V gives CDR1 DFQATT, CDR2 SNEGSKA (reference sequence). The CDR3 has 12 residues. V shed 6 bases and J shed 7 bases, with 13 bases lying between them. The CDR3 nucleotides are TGCAGTGCGTCGGCGGGGTTAAATGAGCAGTTCTTC. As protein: CSASAGLNEQFF.

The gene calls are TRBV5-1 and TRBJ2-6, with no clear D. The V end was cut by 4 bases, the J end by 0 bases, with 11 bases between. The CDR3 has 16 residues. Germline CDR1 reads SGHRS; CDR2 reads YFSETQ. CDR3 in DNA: TGCGCCAGCAGCAGCGAAACTTACTCTGGGGCCAACGTCCTGACTTTC. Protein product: CASSSETYSGANVLTF.

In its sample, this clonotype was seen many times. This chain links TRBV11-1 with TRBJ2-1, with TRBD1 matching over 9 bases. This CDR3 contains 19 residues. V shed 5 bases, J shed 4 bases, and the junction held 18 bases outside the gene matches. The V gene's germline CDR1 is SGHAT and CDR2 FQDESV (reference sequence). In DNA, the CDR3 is TGTGCCAGCAGCCTAATATATAGCCCGGCGGGACAGGGTTACAATGAGCAGTTCTTC. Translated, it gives CASSLIYSPAGQGYNEQFF.

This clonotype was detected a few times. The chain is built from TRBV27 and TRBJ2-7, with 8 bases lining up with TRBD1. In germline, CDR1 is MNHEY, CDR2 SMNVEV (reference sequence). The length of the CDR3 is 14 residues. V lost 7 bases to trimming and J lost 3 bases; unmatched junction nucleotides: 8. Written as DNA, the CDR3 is TGTGCCAGCAAAAGGACAGGGTCAAGCTACGAGCAGTACTTC. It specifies CASKRTGSSYEQYF.

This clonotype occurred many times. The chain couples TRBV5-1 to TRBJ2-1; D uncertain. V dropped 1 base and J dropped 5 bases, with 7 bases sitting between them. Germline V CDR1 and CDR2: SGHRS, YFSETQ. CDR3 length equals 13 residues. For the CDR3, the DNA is TGCGCCAGCAGCTTGACAGCCGACAATGAGCAGTTCTTC. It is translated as CASSLTADNEQFF.

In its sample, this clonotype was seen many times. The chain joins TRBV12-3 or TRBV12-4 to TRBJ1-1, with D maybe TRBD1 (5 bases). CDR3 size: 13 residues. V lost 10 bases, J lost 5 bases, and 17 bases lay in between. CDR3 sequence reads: CANLKAGGTEAFF. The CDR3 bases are TGTGCCAACCTTAAAGCGGGGGGTACTGAAGCTTTCTTT.

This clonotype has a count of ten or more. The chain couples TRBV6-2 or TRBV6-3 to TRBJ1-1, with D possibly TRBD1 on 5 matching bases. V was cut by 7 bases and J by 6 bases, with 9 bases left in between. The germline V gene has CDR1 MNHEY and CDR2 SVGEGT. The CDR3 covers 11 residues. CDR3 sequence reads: CASTTGAEAFF. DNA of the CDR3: TGTGCCAGCACCACGGGGGCTGAAGCTTTCTTT.

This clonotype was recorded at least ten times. The CDR3: CASSLSPYEQFF. The CDR3 DNA reads as TGTGCCAGCAGTTTATCCCCCTATGAGCAGTTCTTC. The genes are TRBV28 and TRBJ2-1; D unresolved. CDR3 size: 12 residues. V lost 1 base and J 8 bases, leaving 6 bases between the germline ends. In germline, CDR1 is MDHEN, CDR2 SYDVKM.

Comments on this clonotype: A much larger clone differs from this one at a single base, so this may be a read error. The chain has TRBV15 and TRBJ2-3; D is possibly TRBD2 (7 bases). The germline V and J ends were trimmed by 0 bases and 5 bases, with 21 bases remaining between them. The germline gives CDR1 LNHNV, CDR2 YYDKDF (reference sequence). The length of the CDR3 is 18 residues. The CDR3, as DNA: TGTGCCACCAGCAGAGATGGGGGGGCAGGGTTCCTCGGAGATACGCAGTATTTT. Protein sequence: CATSRDGGAGFLGDTQYF.

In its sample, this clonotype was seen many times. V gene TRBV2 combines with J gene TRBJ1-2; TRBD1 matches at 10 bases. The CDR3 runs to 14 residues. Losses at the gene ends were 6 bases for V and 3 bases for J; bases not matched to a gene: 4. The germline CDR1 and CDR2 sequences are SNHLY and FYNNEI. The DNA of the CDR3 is TGTGCCAGCAGCGTCGGGACAGGGGACTATGGCTACACCTTC. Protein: CASSVGTGDYGYTF.

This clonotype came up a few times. This CDR3 is CASSRETRETQYF. CDR3 bases: TGTGCCAGCTCACGGGAGACCCGAGAGACCCAGTACTTC. V gene TRBV18 combines with J gene TRBJ2-5; D is possibly TRBD2 (5 bases). CDR3 length: 13 amino acids. Trimming removed 4 bases from V and 4 bases from J, with 10 bases in between. Germline values: CDR1 KGHSH, CDR2 LQKENI.

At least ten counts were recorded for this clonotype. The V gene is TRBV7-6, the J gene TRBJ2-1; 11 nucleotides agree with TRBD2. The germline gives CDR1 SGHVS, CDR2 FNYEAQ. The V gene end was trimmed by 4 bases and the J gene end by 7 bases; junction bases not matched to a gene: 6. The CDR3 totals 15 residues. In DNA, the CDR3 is TGTGCCAGCAGCTCACTAGCGGGAGTTCTAAATGAGCAGTTCTTC. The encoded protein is CASSSLAGVLNEQFF.